This TCR beta chain appears in the sequencing data of a study of sequential checkpoint blockade in melanoma. V lost 8 bases and J lost 4, with 11 bases in between. CDR3 length equals 12 residues. From germline, CDR1 is SEHNR and CDR2 FQNEAQ (reference sequence). Treatment meaning: randomized to nivolumab then ipilimumab (arm A) or the reverse (arm B). Repertoires were generated with immunoSEQ multiplex PCR, while TCRdb's copy carries only in-frame clones and drops some. Of about 22,000 clones listed, around 80% are singletons. This clonotype was sampled from a human donor with melanoma. This chain joins TRBV7-9 and TRBJ1-2, with a possible D match to TRBD1 (5 bases). Sequencing used CD8+ T cells sorted from blood (inferred from file names), obtained from a patient given nivolumab and ipilimumab in sequence. CDR3 bases: TGTGCCAGCGAATTCGGGGGCTATGGCTACACCTTC. This encodes CASEFGGYGYTF.